This T cell receptor beta chain emerged from a study of human T cells and chemical hapten exposure. Time point noted: patch test 2, 6 weeks after DPC sensitization. Sample treatment: therapeutic diphenylcyclopropenone sensitization with weekly scalp DPC. The ends were cut back, 5 bases at V and 6 bases at J, with 22 bases in the middle. The germline CDR1 and CDR2 sequences are SGHVS and FQNEAQ. The CDR3 runs 17 residues. What the library attached to individual cDNA molecules were unique molecular identifiers. One entry per CDR3 protein results from TCRdb running MiXCR on the RACE reads. The sample has around 99,000 distinct CDR3 sequences; around 10% are singletons. This clonotype appeared a few times.

Sample: whole blood, taken in connection with sensitization to the hapten diphenylcyclopropenone (DPC). This clonotype originated in a man in his forties with alopecia areata. Some clones in this sample may be carry-over from other donors' samples. J is TRBJ2-2 and V is TRBV7-8; maybe TRBD1 (5 bases). CDR3 bases: TGTGCCAGCAGCCCCCTTATTCAAGGCAGGGTTCCCGGGGAGCTGTTTTTT. It yields the protein CASSPLIQGRVPGELFF. Supplemented by reference TRBV7-8 and TRBJ2-2, the full variable domain reads GAGVSQSPRYKVAKRGQDVALRCDPISGHVSLFWYQQALGQGPEFLTYFQNEAQLDKSGLPSDRFFAERPEGSVSTLKIQRTQQEDSAVYLCASSPLIQGRVPGELFFGEGSRLTVL.